These 28 T cell receptor beta chains were all obtained from the same sample, sequenced in a study of T cell responses to AZD1222 COVID-19 vaccine. Clones were read by immunoSEQ multiplex PCR, and TCRdb kept only the in-frame ones, dropping some. The sample holds 140,000 to 150,000 clones, approximately 91% seen once. Sequencing was performed on peripheral blood, taken 28 days after the second AZD1222 dose. Source of these receptors: an adult who received the AZD1222 COVID-19 vaccine.

This clone was observed once. The V call is TRBV27, the J call TRBJ1-1, with TRBD1 matching 9 bases. V lost 1 base and J lost 0; bases outside the gene matches: 3. This CDR3 spans 16 amino acids. Germline assignment: CDR1 MNHEY and CDR2 SMNVEV (reference sequence). The CDR3 DNA follows: TGTGCCAGCAGTTTATTCGGACAGGGGATGAACACTGAAGCTTTCTTT. This encodes CASSLFGQGMNTEAFF.

The V call is TRBV6-5, the J call TRBJ2-6; a weak D match, TRBD1 (6 bases). The CDR3 extends over 15 amino acids. The V and J ends lost 4 bases and 2 bases respectively, with 9 bases between them. The germline V gene encodes CDR1 MNHEY and CDR2 SVGAGI. CDR3 region: CASSSPGAGANVLTF. As DNA, the CDR3 is TGTGCCAGCAGTTCCCCAGGGGCTGGGGCCAACGTCCTGACTTTC.

This chain connects TRBV6-5 to TRBJ1-2, with D tentatively TRBD1 (5 bases). CDR3 length: 14 residues. The V and J ends lost 6 bases and 3 bases respectively, with 14 bases between them. The germline V gene encodes CDR1 MNHEY and CDR2 SVGAGI. This chain's CDR3 is CASSLTGPDYGYTF. CDR3 DNA: TGTGCCAGCAGCCTGACGGGGCCGGACTATGGCTACACCTTC.

The chain has TRBV21-1 and TRBJ2-1; TRBD2 is the table's D call and was not checked against the DNA. TRBV21-1 is labeled a pseudogene. The CDR3 contains 17 residues. Here the CDR3 reads CASPRGNKPASGNEQFF. The DNA for the CDR3 is TGTGCCAGTCCCCGGGGTAATAAACCCGCTAGCGGGAATGAGCAGTTCTTC.

The rearrangement uses TRBV2 and TRBJ2-4, with 8 bases fitting TRBD2. V was clipped by 6 bases and J by 2 bases; unmatched bases: 3. Germline CDR1 reads SNHLY; CDR2 reads FYNNEI. The CDR3 sequence is 14 residues long. The CDR3 DNA reads TGTGCCAGCAGCGGACTAGCCCCCAAAAACATTCAGTACTTC. It yields the protein CASSGLAPKNIQYF. Full variable domain (rest looked up from reference TRBV2 and TRBJ2-4): EPEVTQTPSHQVTQMGQEVILRCVPISNHLYFYWYRQILGQKVEFLVSFYNNEISEKSEIFDDQFSVERPDGSNFTLKIRSTKLEDSAMYFCASSGLAPKNIQYFGAGTRLSVL.

The V and J genes are TRBV27 and TRBJ1-5; no clear D gene. CDR1 and CDR2 from the germline V gene are MNHEY and SMNVEV (reference sequence). The V gene lost 4 bases and the J gene lost 1 base, with 5 bases spanning the gap. The CDR3 runs 13 residues. CDR3 sequence (DNA): TGTGCCAGCAGTTGGCGGAGCAATCAGCCCCAGCATTTT. Translated: CASSWRSNQPQHF.

The chain has TRBV18 and TRBJ2-1, with D possibly matching TRBD2 (5 bases). The CDR3 is made up of 14 amino acids. Per germline, CDR1 KGHSH and CDR2 LQKENI. V lost 4 bases and J lost 0, with 7 bases in between. As DNA, the CDR3 is TGTGCCAGCTCACGAGACTACTCCTACAATGAGCAGTTCTTC. It specifies CASSRDYSYNEQFF.

This chain uses TRBV2 with TRBJ1-1, with unresolved D. CDR3 length equals 11 residues. V gave up 11 bases and J gave up 1 base, with 8 bases separating them. Germline V gene data show CDR1 as SNHLY and CDR2 as FYNNEI. The CDR3: CAGAPNTEAFF. CDR3 nucleotide sequence: TGTGCCGGAGCACCGAACACTGAAGCTTTCTTT.

The V call is TRBV21-1, the J call TRBJ2-3; the table's TRBD1 call for D was not verified on the DNA. TRBV21-1 is listed as a pseudogene. This CDR3 region has 18 residues. CDR3: CASSKPGTEGGGTDTQYF. The CDR3, as DNA: TGTGCCAGCAGCAAGCCCGGGACAGAGGGGGGAGGCACAGATACGCAGTATTTT.

The chain recombines TRBV19 with TRBJ1-5; D unclear. This CDR3 is built from 15 residues. CDR1 and CDR2 from the germline V gene are LNHDA and SQIVND (reference sequence). V lost 1 base, J lost 1 base, and 8 bases lay in between. The CDR3 loop is CASSIARVSNQPQHF. CDR3 nucleotides: TGTGCCAGTAGTATAGCGAGGGTCAGCAATCAGCCCCAGCATTTT.

The rearrangement joins TRBV19 to TRBJ1-2; D possibly corresponds to TRBD1 (5 bases). Trimming stripped 5 bases from V and 6 bases from J, with 10 bases between. The CDR3 is made up of 12 amino acids. Germline loops: CDR1 LNHDA, CDR2 SQIVND (reference sequence). In nucleotides, the CDR3 is TGTGCCAGTAGTGGGGGATACGATGGCTACACCTTC. This translates into CASSGGYDGYTF.

V and J are TRBV7-9 and TRBJ1-1; TRBD1 is a possible D gene (5 bases). There are 15 residues in the CDR3. Trimming took off 7 bases at V and 0 bases at J, with 15 bases between the two ends. Germline V gene lookup returns CDR1 SEHNR and CDR2 FQNEAQ (reference sequence). The DNA for the CDR3 is TGTGCCAGCACCCGGACAAGGATCATGAACACTGAAGCTTTCTTT. This translates into CASTRTRIMNTEAFF.

CDR3 sequence reads: CASSSPSGRFYEQYF. The DNA of the CDR3 is TGTGCCAGCAGTTCCCCTAGCGGGAGGTTCTACGAGCAGTACTTC. V is TRBV6-2 or TRBV6-3 and J is TRBJ2-7, with 11 nucleotides matching TRBD2. There are 15 residues in the CDR3. Germline V gene sequence: CDR1 MNHEY, CDR2 SVGEGT. V lost 4 bases, J lost 3 bases, and 5 bases stayed unmatched.

This chain uses TRBV3-1 (or the pseudogene TRBV3-2) with TRBJ1-4; D unclear. The V end was cut by 4 bases, the J end by 4 bases, with 10 bases between. The CDR3 contains 14 residues. In germline, CDR1 is LGHDT, CDR2 YNNKEL (reference sequence). CDR3 protein: CASSLWTGNEKLFF. The CDR3 bases are TGTGCCAGCAGCCTTTGGACGGGTAATGAAAAACTGTTTTTT.

The chain recombines TRBV5-1 with TRBJ1-2, with 8 positions matching TRBD1. Germline V gene sequence: CDR1 SGHRS, CDR2 YFSETQ. The CDR3 is made up of 13 amino acids. Trimming took 3 bases from V and 10 from J; bases not matched to a gene: 8. The CDR3 sequence: CASSSGETGVYTF. The CDR3 nucleotides read TGCGCCAGCAGCTCGGGGGAGACAGGGGTCTACACCTTC.

The chain combines TRBV5-5 with TRBJ2-7, with 14 bases lining up with TRBD2. Per germline, CDR1 SGHKS and CDR2 YYEKEE (reference sequence). Trimming cost V 4 bases and J 0 bases; bases outside gene matches: 0. CDR3 length: 15 residues. CDR3 protein: CASSGLAGGSYEQYF. In DNA, the CDR3 is TGTGCCAGCAGCGGACTAGCGGGGGGCTCCTACGAGCAGTACTTC.

The chain links TRBV19 to TRBJ1-1; D is unclear. Trimming took 6 bases from V and 0 from J, leaving 8 bases between them. CDR1 and CDR2 (germline): LNHDA, SQIVND (reference sequence). This CDR3 contains 13 residues. Here the CDR3 reads CASRRQMNTEAFF. The CDR3 DNA follows: TGTGCCAGTAGGAGGCAGATGAACACTGAAGCTTTCTTT.

The gene calls are TRBV30 and TRBJ1-5; D ambiguous. Deletions cut 0 bases from V and 3 bases from J, with 18 bases between. The CDR3 has 17 residues. The germline gives CDR1 GTSNPN, CDR2 SVGIG (reference sequence). The CDR3 DNA sequence: TGTGCCTGGAGTGTCCTCGAGGGAGCGGGCCCCAATCAGCCCCAGCATTTT. Translated: CAWSVLEGAGPNQPQHF.

This clone occurred once. CDR3 DNA: TGTGCCAGCAGCCAAAAACTCGGACTAGCGGGGAGAAGTTACAATGAGCAGTTCTTC. This codes for CASSQKLGLAGRSYNEQFF. This chain connects TRBV6-4 to TRBJ2-1, with 12 bases that match TRBD2. This CDR3 is 19 amino acids long. The J segment lost 4 bases and the V segment lost 6 bases, leaving 16 bases of the junction unmatched. Germline V gives CDR1 MRHNA, CDR2 SNTAGT.

This clone was seen a single time. V gene TRBV2 combines with J gene TRBJ1-5; 7 positions match TRBD1. After removal of 6 bases from V and 0 bases from J, the junction contained 8 bases not matched to a gene. CDR1 is SNHLY, CDR2 FYNNEI, per germline. CDR3 length: 16 amino acids. The CDR3 loop is CASRRDRPSSNQPQHF. CDR3 nucleotide sequence: TGTGCCAGCAGACGGGACAGACCATCTAGCAATCAGCCCCAGCATTTT.

This clone was counted between two and nine times. This sequence joins TRBV7-9 and TRBJ2-4, with D tentatively TRBD1 or TRBD2 (6 bases each). Trimming shortened V by 5 bases and J by 5 bases, and 13 bases separated the two germline ends. Germline loops: CDR1 SEHNR, CDR2 FQNEAQ (reference sequence). The length of the CDR3 is 14 residues. The CDR3 nucleotides are TGTGCCAGCAGCCAGGGGACTGAACAAAACATTCAGTACTTC. The encoded protein is CASSQGTEQNIQYF.

This chain uses TRBV28 with TRBJ2-3; possibly TRBD1 for D (5 bases). Between the trimmed V and J ends, which lost 4 bases and 2 bases, there was a span of 7 bases. The CDR3 contains 13 residues. Germline V gene lookup returns CDR1 MDHEN and CDR2 SYDVKM. The CDR3 nucleotides are TGTGCCAGCAGTTCGGACAACACAGATACGCAGTATTTT. Translating gives CASSSDNTDTQYF.

V and J are TRBV14 and TRBJ2-6; D is undetermined. The germline CDR1 and CDR2 sequences are SGHDN and FVKESK. The ends were cut back, 0 bases at V and 4 bases at J, with 16 bases in the middle. The CDR3 loop spans 18 amino acids. CDR3 protein: CASSQDDVRYTGANVLTF. The CDR3 coding sequence is TGTGCCAGCAGCCAAGACGACGTCAGATACACCGGGGCCAACGTCCTGACTTTC.

The rearrangement links TRBV21-1 to TRBJ2-3; the D call of TRBD2 is as the table states it, not checked on the DNA. TRBV21-1 is deemed a pseudogene. The CDR3 is made up of 16 amino acids. CDR3 nucleotides: TGTGCCAGCAGCAAACTTTCGGGGGGCCGCACAGATACGCAGTATTTT. This translates into CASSKLSGGRTDTQYF.

The chain links TRBV19 to TRBJ1-5; no clear D gene. The CDR3 has 12 residues. Between the trimmed V and J ends, which lost 3 bases and 4 bases, there was a span of 4 bases. CDR1 and CDR2 (germline): LNHDA, SQIVND (reference sequence). The CDR3 protein is CASSMGNQPQHF. CDR3 DNA sequence: TGTGCCAGTAGTATGGGTAATCAGCCCCAGCATTTT.

V is TRBV6-5 and J is TRBJ1-5; unclear D gene. V lost 5 bases to trimming and J lost 3 bases, with 8 bases between them. Germline V gives CDR1 MNHEY, CDR2 SVGAGI. The CDR3 runs to 13 residues. CDR3 residues: CASSLRFNQPQHF. The CDR3 DNA follows: TGTGCCAGCAGTCTGAGATTCAATCAGCCCCAGCATTTT.

The genes are TRBV7-2 and TRBJ2-7, with 9 bases matching TRBD1. The CDR3 runs 13 residues. CDR1 and CDR2 from the germline V gene are SGHTA and FQGNSA. V was clipped by 5 bases and J by 10 bases; unmatched bases: 9. CDR3 nucleotides: TGTGCCAGCAGCCCACTTGGACAGGGGCAACAGTACTTC. Amino acid sequence: CASSPLGQGQQYF. Together with reference TRBV7-2 and TRBJ2-7, the CDR3 gives the full variable domain: GAGVSQSPSNKVTEKGKDVELRCDPISGHTALYWYRQSLGQGLEFLIYFQGNSAPDKSGLPSDRFSAERTGGSVSTLTIQRTQQEDSAVYLCASSPLGQGQQYFGPGTRLTVT.

The rearrangement joins TRBV5-4 to TRBJ2-7, with 8 bases matching TRBD1. Germline V gives CDR1 SGHNT, CDR2 YYREEE (reference sequence). This CDR3 region has 14 residues. V lost 4 bases, J lost 9 bases, and 12 bases stayed unmatched. The CDR3 coding sequence is TGTGCCAGCAGCCCAAGACAGGGGAGGACTGGGCAGTACTTC. Amino acid sequence: CASSPRQGRTGQYF.